This TCR beta chain was profiled in a study of CD4+ T cells in melanoma. Overall study findings and caveats: Reportedly, melanoma neoantigen-specific CD4+ T cells showed varied differentiation states. A reported correlation linked neoantigen-specific CD4+ T cells to CD8+, macrophage and B cell function.

About this clone itself: Its antigen is not identified.

Looked up from germline, CDR1 is KGHSH and CDR2 is LQKENI. V lost 3 bases to trimming and J lost 4 bases, with 10 bases between them. This CDR3 has 15 residues. Assay used: immunoSEQ multiplex PCR; TCRdb lists only in-frame clones, some missing. The top ten clones hold around 4.7% of a sample with approximately 20,000 clones, 80% to 90% of them seen once. Sequencing was done on a sample of cells from a culture (not recorded whether cultured in vitro). This chain connects TRBV18 to TRBJ2-6; D gene unclear. This receptor was obtained from a human donor with melanoma. CDR3 DNA sequence: TGTGCCAGCTCACCTGTGAGAGCCGGGGCCAACGTCCTGACTTTC. Translation gives CASSPVRAGANVLTF.